The TCR beta chain described here comes from a study of cytomegalovirus exposure and HLA in healthy donors. The study's findings and limits: The productive fraction for most TCR beta V segments was about 87% or about 30% in an earlier analysis. The authors considered a cluster of highly shared sequence variants likely to be a sequencing artifact.

Primers: 60 Vbeta forward and 13 Jbeta reverse. Method: immunoSEQ multiplex PCR; TCRdb's copy keeps in-frame clones and lacks some. The repertoire holds 90,000 to 120,000 clones, more than 65% seen once, with approximately 2% in the top ten. On this clone: The antigen is unknown.

The CDR3 loop spans 13 amino acids. V lost 4 bases, J lost 0 bases, and 4 bases lay in between. Germline V gene sequence: CDR1 MNHEY, CDR2 SVGAGI. Sequenced material: PBMCs. The chain couples TRBV6-5 to TRBJ1-3; D unresolved. This clonotype was obtained from a man aged 25 to 40 in good health and CMV-seronegative. CDR3 in amino acids: CASSSSSGNTIYF. CDR3 DNA sequence: TGTGCCAGCAGTTCATCCTCTGGAAACACCATATATTTT.